The next 29 T cell receptor beta chains were all read from a single sample in a study of blood T cell repertoires in COVID-19 (TCRdb year 2020). The library was generated by the immunoSEQ multiplex PCR assay. TCRdb stores this immuneACCESS table with in-frame sequences only. Part of the clones is absent; in the studies checked, under half of the shortfall reflects unresolved V genes, and no reason is known for the rest. The sample has over 15,000 clones on record, around 85% of them singletons. About a third of the sample lies in the top ten. The sample was peripheral blood. Receptors originate from a man between 65 and 80 years old in a cohort sampled during active COVID-19.

This clone was detected only once. This rearrangement joins TRBV5-5 to TRBJ1-2, with no clear D. The ends were cut back, 1 base at V and 2 bases at J, with 9 bases in the middle. The CDR3 is made up of 14 amino acids. Germline V CDR1 and CDR2: SGHKS, YYEKEE (reference sequence). CDR3 nucleotides: TGTGCCAGCAGCTTGAATTGGGAGAACTATGGCTACACCTTC. This sequence encodes CASSLNWENYGYTF.

V is TRBV27 and J is TRBJ1-3, with a possible D match to TRBD1 (6 bases). The length of the CDR3 is 15 residues. CDR1 and CDR2 (germline): MNHEY, SMNVEV (reference sequence). Trimming stripped 6 bases from V and 2 bases from J, with 14 bases between. CDR3 nucleotides: TGTGCCAGCAGGAAGAACACAGGGACTGGAAACACCATATATTTT. It specifies CASRKNTGTGNTIYF.

The rearrangement joins TRBV28 to TRBJ2-6; TRBD1 might be the D (6 bases). Between the trimmed V and J ends, which lost 4 bases and 4 bases, there was a span of 14 bases. The length of the CDR3 is 16 residues. Germline V gene data show CDR1 as MDHEN and CDR2 as SYDVKM. The CDR3 region has the DNA TGTGCCAGCAGTTCGCACACAGGGACCGGGGCCAACGTCCTGACTTTC. Translating gives CASSSHTGTGANVLTF.

The chain has TRBV28 and TRBJ2-2; no reliable D call. The CDR3 is 13 amino acids. The V end was cut by 9 bases, the J end by 6 bases, with 14 bases between. Germline assignment: CDR1 MDHEN and CDR2 SYDVKM. CDR3 protein: CASNTQAAGELFF. The CDR3 DNA reads TGTGCCAGTAATACGCAGGCAGCCGGGGAGCTGTTTTTT.

The genes are TRBV3-1 (or the pseudogene TRBV3-2) and TRBJ2-1, with D possibly TRBD2 on 5 matching bases. V lost 6 bases and J lost 6, with 21 bases in between. Germline CDR1 is LGHDT and CDR2 is YNNKEL (reference sequence). This CDR3 has 16 residues. In DNA, the CDR3 is TGTGCCAGCAGTTTTGGCGGAGGCTCGGAAACCAATGAGCAGTTCTTC. This codes for CASSFGGGSETNEQFF.

The rearrangement links TRBV7-8 to TRBJ2-2, with 7 bases lining up with TRBD2. CDR1 SGHVS and CDR2 FQNEAQ come from the germline V gene. V lost 0 bases, J lost 5 bases, and 6 bases stayed unmatched. The CDR3 consists of 16 residues. This chain's CDR3 is CASSLAGLRGTGELFF. For the CDR3, the DNA is TGTGCCAGCAGCTTAGCGGGACTAAGAGGAACCGGGGAGCTGTTTTTT.

In its sample, this clone was seen once. V is TRBV18 and J is TRBJ2-2, with 9 bases lining up with TRBD1. The V gene's germline CDR1 is KGHSH and CDR2 LQKENI. Losses at the gene ends were 0 bases for V and 1 base for J; bases not matched to a gene: 6. The CDR3 has 18 residues. This CDR3 reads CASSPPYGQGRNTGELFF. For the CDR3, the DNA is TGTGCCAGCTCACCACCCTACGGACAGGGGCGGAACACCGGGGAGCTGTTTTTT.

CDR3 amino acids: CATSDSGQGAKNQPQHF. The CDR3 region has the DNA TGTGCCACCAGTGACTCTGGACAGGGGGCAAAGAATCAGCCCCAGCATTTT. This chain uses TRBV24-1 with TRBJ1-5, with TRBD1 identical over 11 bases. This CDR3 is 17 amino acids long. V shed 4 bases, J shed 4 bases, and the junction held 8 bases outside the gene matches. Germline loops: CDR1 KGHDR, CDR2 SFDVKD.

V and J are TRBV9 and TRBJ2-7; 10 nucleotides agree with TRBD1. V lost 0 bases, J lost 6 bases, and 6 bases stayed unmatched. The CDR3 is 15 residues long. Germline V gives CDR1 SGDLS, CDR2 YYNGEE. The CDR3 region has the DNA TGTGCCAGCAGCGTAGGGGGACAGGGGTCTTCCGAGCAGTACTTC. It codes for CASSVGGQGSSEQYF.

V usage is TRBV28 and J usage is TRBJ2-7; a possible D gene is TRBD1 (6 bases). Trimming removed 4 bases at V and 6 bases at J, with 19 bases between. This CDR3 comprises 15 residues. CDR1 and CDR2 (germline): MDHEN, SYDVKM. The CDR3 region is CASSSNPYRAGEQYF. The DNA for the CDR3 is TGTGCCAGCAGTTCCAACCCATACAGGGCTGGCGAGCAGTACTTC. The full variable domain, completed using reference TRBV28 and TRBJ2-7, is DVKVTQSSRYLVKRTGEKVFLECVQDMDHENMFWYRQDPGLGLRLIYFSYDVKMKEKGDIPEGYSVSREKKERFSLILESASTNQTSMYLCASSSNPYRAGEQYFGPGTRLTVT.

The J gene is TRBJ2-7, the V gene TRBV4-3; 9 positions agree with TRBD1. Germline V gives CDR1 LGHNA, CDR2 YSLEER. This CDR3 region has 15 residues. J lost 1 base, V lost 4 bases, and 5 bases had no gene match. CDR3 coding DNA: TGCGCCAGCAGCCCGTCCGGGACAGGGTCCTACGAGCAGTACTTC. As protein: CASSPSGTGSYEQYF.

The V call is TRBV9, the J call TRBJ1-3, with D possibly being TRBD1 (6 bases). This CDR3 contains 17 residues. Germline lookup yields CDR1 SGDLS and CDR2 YYNGEE. The V gene lost 3 bases and the J gene lost 3 bases, with 19 bases spanning the gap. The CDR3 DNA is TGTGCCAGCAGCGCCTTAGGGGGGGTTGGAAGTGGAAACACCATATATTTT. As protein: CASSALGGVGSGNTIYF. Based on the CDR3 plus reference TRBV9 and TRBJ1-3, the full variable domain is DSGVTQTPKHLITATGQRVTLRCSPRSGDLSVYWYQQSLDQGLQFLIQYYNGEERAKGNILERFSAQQFPDLHSELNLSSLELGDSALYFCASSALGGVGSGNTIYFGEGSWLTVV.

This chain uses TRBV28 with TRBJ2-2, with 10 bases fitting TRBD1. There are 16 residues in the CDR3. V gave up 7 bases and J gave up 4 bases; unmatched junction bases: 9. The germline gives CDR1 MDHEN, CDR2 SYDVKM. The CDR3 loop is CASNNRGQGGTGELFF. In nucleotides, the CDR3 is TGTGCCAGCAACAATCGCGGACAGGGGGGCACCGGGGAGCTGTTTTTT.

This clone came up a few times. This chain connects TRBV18 to TRBJ1-5; 11 positions match TRBD1. The germline V gene encodes CDR1 KGHSH and CDR2 LQKENI. V lost 4 bases to trimming and J lost 5 bases; unmatched junction nucleotides: 1. CDR3 length equals 14 residues. CDR3 bases: TGTGCCAGCTCACAGGGACAGGGGGATCAGCCCCAGCATTTT. Its protein is CASSQGQGDQPQHF.

V and J are TRBV9 and TRBJ2-2; 7 bases agree with TRBD2. Losses at the gene ends were 3 bases for V and 5 bases for J; bases not matched to a gene: 10. Per germline, CDR1 SGDLS and CDR2 YYNGEE. The CDR3 runs 16 residues. In DNA, the CDR3 is TGTGCCAGCAGCGCTTCCCCGGGGAGGGAGACCGGGGAGCTGTTTTTT. Residues: CASSASPGRETGELFF. Looking up the rest from reference TRBV9 and TRBJ2-2 gives the full variable domain: DSGVTQTPKHLITATGQRVTLRCSPRSGDLSVYWYQQSLDQGLQFLIQYYNGEERAKGNILERFSAQQFPDLHSELNLSSLELGDSALYFCASSASPGRETGELFFGEGSRLTVL.

V gene TRBV4-1 combines with J gene TRBJ2-7; TRBD2 matches 7 bases. This CDR3 comprises 15 residues. After removal of 2 bases from V and 2 bases from J, the junction contained 6 bases not matched to a gene. Germline CDR1 reads MGHRA; CDR2 reads YSYEKL. The DNA of the CDR3 is TGCGCCAGCAGCCAAATCGGGGGGAGCGCCTACGAGCAGTACTTC. Amino acid sequence: CASSQIGGSAYEQYF.

This clone is medium-sized within its sample. The gene calls are TRBV19 and TRBJ2-1; TRBD1 aligns across 10 bases. CDR3 length: 16 amino acids. Germline CDR1 is LNHDA and CDR2 is SQIVND (reference sequence). V was pared by 7 bases and J by 6 bases, with 12 bases of the junction left unmatched. CDR3 DNA: TGTGCCAGTACCCCGGTAGGGGACAGGGGTAGCAATGAGCAGTTCTTC. It specifies CASTPVGDRGSNEQFF.

This chain uses TRBV7-2 with TRBJ1-5, with TRBD1 matching over 10 bases. V lost 3 bases, J lost 5 bases, and 7 bases stayed unmatched. The CDR3 has 16 residues. Germline values: CDR1 SGHTA, CDR2 FQGNSA. For the CDR3, the DNA is TGTGCCAGCAGCTTCGGGGGACAGGGGAGTTATCAGCCCCAGCATTTT. Translating gives CASSFGGQGSYQPQHF.

This chain links TRBV7-2 with TRBJ2-7; TRBD1 agrees at 10 bases. V was clipped by 6 bases and J by 2 bases; unmatched bases: 19. The CDR3 has 19 residues. Germline V gives CDR1 SGHTA, CDR2 FQGNSA. The CDR3 DNA is TGTGCCAGCAGGTCGCGACAGGGGGCCCGAGCGGGAACGGCCTACGAGCAGTACTTC. This encodes CASRSRQGARAGTAYEQYF.

Regarding this clone: At the DNA level, this CDR3 is encoded by other sequences in the same sample as well. The chain is built from TRBV3-1 (or the pseudogene TRBV3-2) and TRBJ2-7; 11 nucleotides match TRBD2. Germline V CDR1 and CDR2: LGHDT, YNNKEL (reference sequence). V trimming: 2 bases; J trimming: 1 base; junction bases outside the gene matches: 4. The CDR3 has 16 residues. The CDR3 bases are TGTGCCAGCAGCCAAAAAGGGACTAGCGGATCCTACGAGCAGTACTTC. This encodes CASSQKGTSGSYEQYF.

This clone is a singleton in its sample. The CDR3 DNA is TGCGCCAGCAGCTTGGATGGGGCCCACGGTCAGCCCCAGCATTTT. This encodes CASSLDGAHGQPQHF. The rearrangement joins TRBV5-1 to TRBJ1-5; a possible D gene is TRBD1 (5 bases). The CDR3 totals 15 residues. Per the germline V gene, CDR1 is SGHRS and CDR2 is YFSETQ. V lost 0 bases and J lost 6, with 13 bases in between.

This rearrangement joins TRBV10-2 to TRBJ2-7; 10 bases match TRBD1. CDR1 WSHSY and CDR2 SAAADI come from the germline V gene. Losses at the gene ends were 4 bases for V and 3 bases for J; bases not matched to a gene: 6. The CDR3 runs 15 residues. For the CDR3, the DNA is TGCGCCAGCAGTGCTTTTGGGGACAGGGGCTACGAGCAGTACTTC. Its translation is CASSAFGDRGYEQYF.

The chain carries TRBV12-3 or TRBV12-4 and TRBJ2-1; TRBD1 is a possible D gene (7 bases). With 4 bases removed from V and 6 bases from J, the gap between germline ends came to 10 bases. The CDR3 length is 13 residues. The CDR3 DNA follows: TGTGCCAGCAGTTCAGGGGGGATCAATGAGCAGTTCTTC. Protein product: CASSSGGINEQFF.

The genes are TRBV27 and TRBJ2-1; 10 bases are shared with TRBD2. The CDR3 contains 14 residues. V shed 7 bases and J 7 bases; nucleotides not matched to a gene: 7. Germline CDR1 and CDR2: MNHEY and SMNVEV (reference sequence). This chain's CDR3 is CASNLGTSDNEQFF. The CDR3 DNA reads TGTGCCAGCAACCTAGGGACTAGCGATAATGAGCAGTTCTTC.

The chain joins TRBV5-4 to TRBJ2-2; 9 bases align to TRBD2. Trimming cost V 6 bases and J 4 bases; bases outside gene matches: 10. Per germline, CDR1 SGHNT and CDR2 YYREEE (reference sequence). The length of the CDR3 is 16 residues. The CDR3 here is CASTERVAGATGELFF. DNA of the CDR3: TGTGCCAGCACCGAACGGGTAGCGGGAGCCACCGGGGAGCTGTTTTTT.

The rearrangement uses TRBV28 and TRBJ1-3; D is undetermined. Trimming removed 1 base at V and 4 bases at J, with 11 bases between. The CDR3 runs 15 residues. Germline loops: CDR1 MDHEN, CDR2 SYDVKM. The CDR3 DNA is TGTGCCAGCAGTTTATACACCACCTCAGGAAACACCATATATTTT. Its translation: CASSLYTTSGNTIYF. The full variable domain, in which reference TRBV28 and TRBJ1-3 provide the parts outside the CDR3, is DVKVTQSSRYLVKRTGEKVFLECVQDMDHENMFWYRQDPGLGLRLIYFSYDVKMKEKGDIPEGYSVSREKKERFSLILESASTNQTSMYLCASSLYTTSGNTIYFGEGSWLTVV.

This sequence joins TRBV25-1 and TRBJ2-1; 10 positions match TRBD2. The J segment lost 0 bases and the V segment lost 6 bases, leaving 2 bases of the junction unmatched. Germline lookup yields CDR1 MGHDK and CDR2 SYGVNS. There are 15 residues in the CDR3. CDR3 sequence reads: CASSPSGSSYNEQFF. CDR3 in DNA: TGTGCCAGCAGCCCTAGCGGGAGCTCCTACAATGAGCAGTTCTTC.

The chain couples TRBV2 to TRBJ2-5; 8 bases match TRBD2. The CDR3 spans 15 residues. Per germline, CDR1 SNHLY and CDR2 FYNNEI. J lost 1 base, V lost 5 bases, and 6 bases had no gene match. The CDR3 nucleotides read TGTGCCAGCAGTCCCTTAGCGGGAACCCAAGAGACCCAGTACTTC. Residues: CASSPLAGTQETQYF.

By frequency in the sample, this clone is medium-sized. This rearrangement joins TRBV5-4 to TRBJ2-7; the D gene is possibly TRBD2 (6 bases). The V gene's germline CDR1 is SGHNT and CDR2 YYREEE (reference sequence). The length of the CDR3 is 16 residues. The V gene lost 4 bases and the J gene lost 0 bases, with 17 bases spanning the gap. The CDR3 sequence: CASSRGGTASSYEQYF. The CDR3 coding sequence is TGTGCCAGCAGCAGGGGAGGCACAGCAAGCTCCTACGAGCAGTACTTC.